Listed below are T cell receptor beta chains from one sample, sequenced in a study of blood T cells in healthy people across ages. Each CDR3 protein is one row after TCRdb ran MiXCR on the 5' RACE reads. The repertoire has approximately 1.5 million distinct CDR3 sequences, about 31% of them found once; the top ten carry over 9%. Sequenced: blood. The receptors here all came from a woman in her thirties in good health. Both conserved end residues are part of each CDR3. The order of the fields is CDR3 length, clone size, V gene, D gene, J gene, CDR3 protein, CDR3 DNA. D genes are given only for firm matches. Part of the rows lack a size; the others show once, few, many or a class for expanded clones.

length: 16; size: .; V: TRBV20-1; D: TRBD2; J: TRBJ2-1; CDR3: CNARVSRGGPYNEQFF; DNA: TGCAATGCTAGAGTCTCTCGGGGGGGCCCCTACAATGAGCAGTTCTTC
length: 12; size: .; V: TRBV12-3/TRBV12-4; D: .; J: TRBJ2-3; CDR3: CASRAYADTQYF; DNA: TGTGCCAGCAGGGCGTACGCAGATACGCAGTATTTT
length: 17; size: many; V: TRBV4-1; D: TRBD2; J: TRBJ2-7; CDR3: CASSQHPGLAGPYEQYF; DNA: TGCGCCAGCAGCCAACATCCGGGACTAGCGGGGCCCTACGAGCAGTACTTC
length: 14; size: .; V: TRBV18; D: TRBD1; J: TRBJ1-6; CDR3: CASSPGGGNSPLHF; DNA: TGTGCCAGCTCACCAGGAGGGGGCAATTCACCCCTCCACTTT
length: 13; size: many; V: TRBV29-1; D: .; J: TRBJ1-2; CDR3: CSVDIGNSYGYTF; DNA: TGCAGCGTTGATATCGGGAATTCATATGGCTACACCTTC
length: 14; size: .; V: TRBV7-2; D: .; J: TRBJ1-2; CDR3: CASSPRDGLNGYTF; DNA: TGTGCCAGCAGCCCCCGGGACGGTCTGAATGGCTACACCTTC
length: 16; size: few; V: TRBV20-1; D: TRBD2; J: TRBJ2-3; CDR3: CSASTSGRTSTDTQYF; DNA: TGCAGTGCTAGTACTAGCGGGAGGACTAGCACAGATACGCAGTATTTT
length: 14; size: .; V: TRBV6-2/TRBV6-3; D: .; J: TRBJ1-4; CDR3: CASSGGGGTEKLFF; DNA: TGTGCCAGCAGCGGCGGAGGGGGGACGGAAAAACTGTTTTTT
length: 15; size: few; V: TRBV11-2; D: TRBD1; J: TRBJ1-1; CDR3: CASSFSGTGNTEAFF; DNA: TGTGCCAGCAGCTTTTCCGGGACAGGGAACACTGAAGCTTTCTTT
length: 16; size: few; V: TRBV7-8; D: TRBD2; J: TRBJ2-1; CDR3: CASSPPTSGGPGEQFF; DNA: TGTGCCAGCAGCCCCCCGACTAGCGGGGGGCCTGGTGAGCAGTTCTTC
length: 13; size: .; V: TRBV20-1; D: .; J: TRBJ2-3; CDR3: CSAREVGTFTQYF; DNA: TGCAGTGCTAGAGAAGTCGGAACCTTTACGCAGTATTTT
length: 15; size: .; V: TRBV20-1; D: TRBD2; J: TRBJ2-1; CDR3: CSAPTRAGAYNEQFF; DNA: TGCAGTGCCCCGACGCGTGCGGGGGCCTACAATGAGCAGTTCTTC
length: 13; size: many; V: TRBV29-1; D: TRBD1; J: TRBJ2-5; CDR3: CSVGATGGETQYF; DNA: TGCAGCGTGGGAGCGACAGGGGGTGAGACCCAGTACTTC
length: 13; size: .; V: TRBV5-1; D: .; J: TRBJ2-7; CDR3: CASSRTGPDEQYF; DNA: TGCGCCAGCAGCCGGACTGGGCCGGACGAGCAGTACTTC
length: 14; size: .; V: TRBV7-9; D: .; J: TRBJ2-1; CDR3: CASQLANLYNEQFF; DNA: TGTGCCAGTCAGCTAGCCAACTTGTACAATGAGCAGTTCTTC
length: 14; size: .; V: TRBV4-1; D: .; J: TRBJ1-5; CDR3: CASSQRQSNQPRHF; DNA: TGCGCCAGCAGCCAACGGCAGTCCAATCAGCCCCGGCATTTT
length: 12; size: .; V: TRBV6-1; D: .; J: TRBJ2-2; CDR3: CASSPYGGELFF; DNA: TGTGCCAGCAGTCCGTATGGCGGGGAGCTGTTTTTT
length: 18; size: few; V: TRBV20-1; D: TRBD1; J: TRBJ2-7; CDR3: CSARDRGRRDRSYNEQYF; DNA: TGCAGTGCAAGGGACAGGGGGCGACGGGACCGATCCTACAATGAGCAGTACTTC
length: 15; size: .; V: TRBV4-1; D: .; J: TRBJ1-3; CDR3: CASSQVVAAGNTIYF; DNA: TGCGCCAGCAGCCAAGTTGTGGCAGCCGGAAACACCATATATTTT
length: 12; size: .; V: TRBV25-1; D: .; J: TRBJ1-2; CDR3: CASNNRGNGYTF; DNA: TGTGCCAGCAACAACCGGGGGAACGGCTACACCTTC
length: 16; size: few; V: TRBV13; D: TRBD2; J: TRBJ2-1; CDR3: CASSNPVLAGFNEQFF; DNA: TGTGCCAGCAGCAACCCCGTACTAGCGGGGTTCAATGAGCAGTTCTTC
length: 18; size: few; V: TRBV27; D: .; J: TRBJ1-2; CDR3: CASSPSTLSPPVVYGYTF; DNA: TGTGCCAGCAGTCCTTCGACCCTATCCCCTCCTGTGGTCTATGGCTACACCTTC
length: 12; size: .; V: TRBV20-1; D: .; J: TRBJ1-5; CDR3: CSARPGSQPQHF; DNA: TGCAGTGCTCGCCCTGGGAGTCAGCCCCAGCATTTT
length: 15; size: .; V: TRBV20-1; D: .; J: TRBJ2-3; CDR3: CSARDRQASTDTQYF; DNA: TGCAGTGCTAGAGATCGGCAGGCCAGCACAGATACGCAGTATTTT
length: 14; size: .; V: TRBV12-3/TRBV12-4; D: TRBD2; J: TRBJ2-3; CDR3: CAITLAGLTDTQYF; DNA: TGTGCCATCACCTTAGCGGGCCTAACAGATACGCAGTATTTT
length: 16; size: .; V: TRBV27; D: TRBD2; J: TRBJ2-3; CDR3: CASSNPSGSSTDTQYF; DNA: TGTGCCAGCAGTAACCCTAGCGGGAGTAGCACAGATACGCAGTATTTT
length: 15; size: .; V: TRBV4-2; D: .; J: TRBJ2-3; CDR3: CASSQEDVGADTQYF; DNA: TGTGCCAGCAGCCAAGAAGACGTGGGCGCAGATACGCAGTATTTT
length: 17; size: .; V: TRBV4-1; D: TRBD1; J: TRBJ2-7; CDR3: CASSLATVTGSSYEQYF; DNA: TGCGCCAGCAGCCTAGCCACCGTGACAGGGAGCTCCTACGAGCAGTACTTC
length: 16; size: .; V: TRBV6-1; D: TRBD1; J: TRBJ1-5; CDR3: CASKPRQGENNQPQHF; DNA: TGTGCCAGCAAACCAAGACAGGGCGAAAACAATCAGCCCCAGCATTTT
length: 15; size: .; V: TRBV5-4; D: .; J: TRBJ2-6; CDR3: CASSLFGAGANVLTF; DNA: TGTGCCAGCAGCTTGTTCGGAGCTGGGGCCAACGTCCTGACTTTC
length: 17; size: .; V: TRBV27; D: TRBD1; J: TRBJ2-7; CDR3: CASSLKPPGTGGDEQYF; DNA: TGTGCCAGCAGTTTAAAGCCCCCCGGGACAGGGGGCGACGAGCAGTACTTC
length: 14; size: many; V: TRBV7-2; D: .; J: TRBJ2-5; CDR3: CASSLDWGQETQYF; DNA: TGTGCCAGCAGCTTAGATTGGGGGCAAGAGACCCAGTACTTC
length: 15; size: .; V: TRBV5-1; D: TRBD1; J: TRBJ2-7; CDR3: CASRLWGTGAYEQYF; DNA: TGCGCCAGCAGGTTGTGGGGGACAGGGGCCTACGAGCAGTACTTC
length: 16; size: .; V: TRBV27; D: .; J: TRBJ1-5; CDR3: CASSLSFLGTNQPQHF; DNA: TGTGCCAGCAGTTTATCATTCCTCGGGACCAATCAGCCCCAGCATTTT
length: 15; size: .; V: TRBV7-8; D: TRBD2; J: TRBJ2-7; CDR3: CASSLGSGEWYEQYF; DNA: TGTGCCAGCAGCTTAGGCAGCGGGGAGTGGTACGAGCAGTACTTC
length: 15; size: .; V: TRBV6-2/TRBV6-3; D: .; J: TRBJ2-7; CDR3: CAGTDGRGRKNEQYF; DNA: TGTGCCGGCACCGACGGGAGGGGGCGTAAGAACGAGCAGTACTTC
length: 11; size: .; V: TRBV20-1; D: .; J: TRBJ2-5; CDR3: CSATREMTQYF; DNA: TGCAGTGCTACCCGAGAAATGACCCAGTACTTC
length: 12; size: .; V: TRBV20-1; D: TRBD1; J: TRBJ1-4; CDR3: CSATGGDEKRFF; DNA: TGCAGTGCTACAGGGGGCGATGAAAAACGGTTTTTT
length: 13; size: .; V: TRBV28; D: .; J: TRBJ2-4; CDR3: CASSVGDGNTQYF; DNA: TGTGCCAGCAGCGTAGGCGACGGAAACACTCAGTACTTC
length: 14; size: few; V: TRBV27; D: .; J: TRBJ2-5; CDR3: CASSVIQGGETQYF; DNA: TGTGCCAGCAGTGTAATACAGGGTGGAGAGACCCAGTACTTC
length: 14; size: many; V: TRBV6-6; D: .; J: TRBJ1-2; CDR3: CASTEDLGPYGYTF; DNA: TGTGCCAGCACAGAGGACCTCGGACCCTATGGCTACACCTTC
length: 12; size: .; V: TRBV24-1; D: .; J: TRBJ2-1; CDR3: CATSDLPNEQFF; DNA: TGTGCCACCAGTGATTTGCCCAATGAGCAGTTCTTC
length: 14; size: .; V: TRBV28; D: .; J: TRBJ2-7; CDR3: CASSVARSTYEQYF; DNA: TGTGCCAGCAGTGTTGCCAGGTCGACCTACGAGCAGTACTTC
length: 15; size: .; V: TRBV4-1; D: .; J: TRBJ2-5; CDR3: CASSQDPTYLGTQYF; DNA: TGCGCCAGCAGCCAAGATCCGACTTACCTTGGGACCCAGTACTTC
length: 14; size: .; V: TRBV12-3/TRBV12-4; D: TRBD1; J: TRBJ2-7; CDR3: CASSQGAPEYEQYF; DNA: TGTGCCAGCAGCCAGGGGGCCCCCGAGTACGAGCAGTACTTC
length: 15; size: few; V: TRBV2; D: TRBD2; J: TRBJ2-3; CDR3: CASKRTSGGPDTQYF; DNA: TGTGCCAGCAAACGCACTAGCGGGGGTCCAGATACGCAGTATTTT
length: 13; size: many; V: TRBV4-1; D: .; J: TRBJ2-5; CDR3: CASSQAGIETQYF; DNA: TGCGCCAGCAGCCAAGCAGGGATAGAGACCCAGTACTTC
length: 17; size: .; V: TRBV7-9; D: .; J: TRBJ2-2; CDR3: CASSLEGLSRNTGELFF; DNA: TGTGCCAGCAGCTTAGAAGGGCTTTCCCGAAACACCGGGGAGCTGTTTTTT
length: 17; size: few; V: TRBV11-2; D: .; J: TRBJ2-3; CDR3: CASSLVWDRTATDTQYF; DNA: TGTGCCAGCAGCTTAGTGTGGGATCGGACAGCCACAGATACGCAGTATTTT
length: 13; size: few; V: TRBV6-1; D: .; J: TRBJ1-2; CDR3: CASLTVGEFGYTF; DNA: TGTGCCAGCCTCACGGTGGGGGAGTTCGGCTACACCTTC
length: 14; size: .; V: TRBV27; D: .; J: TRBJ2-7; CDR3: CASSLGTQGHEQYF; DNA: TGTGCCAGCAGTTTGGGAACCCAGGGGCACGAGCAGTACTTC
length: 15; size: few; V: TRBV4-2; D: .; J: TRBJ2-3; CDR3: CASSQPTASTDTQYF; DNA: TGTGCCAGCAGCCAACCGACAGCTAGCACAGATACGCAGTATTTT
length: 16; size: .; V: TRBV7-8; D: .; J: TRBJ1-1; CDR3: CASSQYTNSGETEAFF; DNA: TGTGCCAGCAGCCAGTATACCAACTCAGGGGAAACTGAAGCTTTCTTT